The clone carrying this TCR beta chain was counted once. Its antigen is as yet unknown. This specimen belongs to a study of shared clonotypes between healthy human individuals. Study findings and constraints: Generally, estimated richness proved larger in naive subsets than it did in memory subsets. The sampled material consisted only of blood, and tissue repertoires are likely to differ.

The CDR3 contains 13 residues. V dropped 6 bases and J dropped 4 bases, with 12 bases sitting between them. Per the germline V gene, CDR1 is MNHEY and CDR2 is SVGAGI. Sequencing used immunoSEQ multiplex PCR; TCRdb keeps in-frame clones, though not all of them. The repertoire holds roughly 2.5 million clones, over 85% seen once, with under 0.15% in the top ten. The sequence derives from a man younger than 30 in good health. The sequenced material came from naive CD4+ T cells sorted from blood. The subset is: CD45RA+ positively selected. The chain uses TRBV6-5 and TRBJ2-5, with D perhaps TRBD2 (6 bases). The CDR3 DNA sequence: TGTGCCAGCAGGCAGGGAGGAGGAGAGACCCAGTACTTC. This gives the protein CASRQGGGETQYF.